This T cell receptor beta chain originates from a study of neurological immune-mediated disorders. Study outcomes and limitations: Sharing of CDR3 amino acid sequences among expanded clones across subjects was absent, suggesting private repertoires in all groups. Phylogenetic grouping assigned the repertoires of 18 of 34 multiple sclerosis patients to a single related-CDR3 cluster, which may represent a signature.

Many counts were recorded for this clonotype. No antigen is known for it. This CDR3 contains 16 residues. J gave up 2 bases and V 5 bases, and 5 bases lay outside the gene matches. Germline V gene sequence: CDR1 SGHAT, CDR2 FQDESV (reference sequence). The authors made cDNA by 5'RACE with 10-nucleotide random UMIs. From the 5' RACE reads, TCRdb called clonotypes with MiXCR, one entry per CDR3 protein. The data show about 62,000 distinct CDR3 sequences, with around 3.8% seen just once and 2.2% held by the top ten. The unsorted libraries originated from 2 million PBMCs kept at -80 C. The TCR comes from a woman in her forties or fifties with multiple sclerosis. Sequenced sample: PBMCs. The chain combines TRBV11-1 with TRBJ2-6, with 8 bases lining up with TRBD1. Here the CDR3 DNA reads TGTGCCAGCAGCACGGACAGGGCCGCTGGGGCCAACGTCCTGACTTTC. This codes for CASSTDRAAGANVLTF.